Each of the 24 T cell receptor beta chains below was sequenced from the same sample in a study of OX40 agonist ivuxolimab in advanced cancers. Clones were read by immunoSEQ multiplex PCR, and TCRdb kept only the in-frame ones, dropping some. The sample yields 15,000 to 20,000 clones, about 80% seen once. Specimen: CD4+ or CD8+ T cells sorted from blood, collected in a trial of the OX40 agonist ivuxolimab. The receptors come from an adult with an advanced solid tumor such as melanoma, head and neck, liver or kidney cancer.

This clone was found once. The genes are TRBV28 and TRBJ2-5; D might be TRBD2 (7 bases). Germline V lookup: CDR1 MDHEN, CDR2 SYDVKM. The germline V and J ends were trimmed by 6 bases and 4 bases, with 21 bases remaining between them. This CDR3 has 16 residues. The CDR3 is CASRLQGGGGGETQYF. Written as DNA, the CDR3 is TGTGCCAGCAGATTACAGGGCGGGGGCGGCGGAGAGACCCAGTACTTC.

This chain links TRBV2 with TRBJ2-3; 8 nucleotides match TRBD2. The CDR3 runs 15 residues. CDR1 is SNHLY and CDR2 is FYNNEI in the germline V gene. V lost 4 bases and J lost 1; bases outside the gene matches: 4. In DNA form, the CDR3 reads TGTGCCAGCAGTGTATTGCGGGGGGGCACAGATACGCAGTATTTT. It specifies CASSVLRGGTDTQYF.

This rearrangement joins TRBV9 to TRBJ1-6, with D tentatively TRBD1 (6 bases). Trimming removed 3 bases at V and 1 base at J, with 11 bases between. In germline, CDR1 is SGDLS, CDR2 YYNGEE. The CDR3 is 16 amino acids. The CDR3 DNA is TGTGCCAGCAGCGCACAGGGCGGGTCCTATAATTCACCCCTCCACTTT. As protein: CASSAQGGSYNSPLHF.

The rearrangement joins TRBV11-1 to TRBJ1-1; D not certain. The CDR3 sequence is 14 residues long. In germline, CDR1 is SGHAT, CDR2 FQDESV (reference sequence). The V end lost 3 bases, the J end lost 0 bases, and 8 bases lay between the germline ends. The chain's CDR3 is CASSFGRMNTEAFF. CDR3 bases: TGTGCCAGCAGCTTTGGCAGGATGAACACTGAAGCTTTCTTT.

The rearrangement joins TRBV7-6 to TRBJ2-5; the D call may be TRBD1 or TRBD2 (5 bases each). The J call may be wrong; the DNA end is better matched by TRBJ2-7. CDR3 size: 15 residues. Germline CDR1 SGHVS, CDR2 FNYEAQ. CDR3 in amino acids: CASSGPGGKSYEQYF. In DNA, the CDR3 is TGTGCCAGCAGCGGGCCTGGGGGAAAATCCTACGAGCAGTACTTC.

The genes are TRBV6-6 and TRBJ1-3, with 8 bases aligning to TRBD1. Germline V gene lookup returns CDR1 MNHNY and CDR2 SVGAGI (reference sequence). This CDR3 has 15 amino acids. V lost 6 bases, J lost 4 bases, and 8 bases stayed unmatched. CDR3 sequence: CASSDQGAKGNTIYF. The CDR3 coding sequence is TGTGCCAGCAGCGATCAGGGGGCAAAGGGAAACACCATATATTTT.

V gene TRBV6-1 combines with J gene TRBJ1-5, with D possibly TRBD1 on 6 matching bases. V dropped 2 bases and J dropped 6 bases, with 11 bases sitting between them. This CDR3 region has 14 residues. Looked up from germline, CDR1 is MNHNS and CDR2 is SASEGT. The CDR3 DNA reads as TGTGCCAGCAGTGAACGGGGGGCAAGTCAGCCCCAGCATTTT. Translated, it gives CASSERGASQPQHF.

This clone was seen a single time. The chain employs TRBV5-1 and TRBJ1-1; TRBD1 aligns across 8 bases. The CDR3 extends over 14 amino acids. The germline V gene encodes CDR1 SGHRS and CDR2 YFSETQ. J was trimmed by 0 bases and V by 9 bases; bases with no gene match: 7. CDR3 amino acids: CATGTGNMNTEAFF. The CDR3 DNA is TGCGCCACTGGGACAGGAAACATGAACACTGAAGCTTTCTTT.

The chain carries TRBV5-5 and TRBJ1-4, with 7 nucleotides matching TRBD1. CDR1 is SGHKS, CDR2 YYEKEE, per germline (reference sequence). The CDR3 covers 16 residues. J lost 2 bases, V lost 0 bases, and 4 bases had no gene match. In DNA form, the CDR3 reads TGTGCCAGCAGCTTGGCCGGGGGACAGACTAATGAAAAACTGTTTTTT. This translates into CASSLAGGQTNEKLFF.

The chain uses TRBV19 and TRBJ1-4; 10 bases are a match to TRBD1. With 6 bases clipped from V and 5 bases from J, the junction kept 3 bases outside the gene matches. Germline V CDR1 and CDR2: LNHDA, SQIVND (reference sequence). This CDR3 comprises 14 residues. CDR3 sequence reads: CASRRTGGNEKLFF. The CDR3 coding sequence is TGTGCCAGTAGGAGGACAGGGGGGAATGAAAAACTGTTTTTT.

The chain recombines TRBV5-1 with TRBJ2-5, with D unresolved. Trimming took 0 bases from V and 4 from J, leaving 7 bases between them. There are 13 residues in the CDR3. Germline V gene lookup returns CDR1 SGHRS and CDR2 YFSETQ. CDR3 sequence: CASSLEGRETQYF. The CDR3 nucleotides are TGCGCCAGCAGCTTGGAGGGAAGAGAGACCCAGTACTTC.

This rearrangement joins TRBV7-6 to TRBJ1-4; no reliable D call. The germline gives CDR1 SGHVS, CDR2 FNYEAQ. Trimming cost V 2 bases and J 0 bases, with 10 bases left between them. This CDR3 comprises 16 residues. The chain's CDR3 is CASSLYSGATNEKLFF. The CDR3 nucleotides are TGTGCCAGCAGCTTATACAGTGGTGCAACTAATGAAAAACTGTTTTTT.

This sequence joins TRBV10-3 and TRBJ2-1; 9 bases agree with TRBD2. The germline V gene encodes CDR1 ENHRY and CDR2 SYGVKD. CDR3 size: 15 residues. With 6 bases clipped from V and 7 bases from J, the junction kept 10 bases outside the gene matches. As DNA, the CDR3 is TGTGCCATCAGCCCTAGCGGGAAGTTTGGAAATGAGCAGTTCTTC. As protein: CAISPSGKFGNEQFF.

The rearrangement joins TRBV18 to TRBJ2-5; 7 nucleotides agree with TRBD2. The closer fit of TRBJ2-7 to the DNA end suggests the J call may be wrong. This CDR3 contains 13 residues. The V gene's germline CDR1 is KGHSH and CDR2 LQKENI. CDR3 region: CASSRGGSYEQYF. CDR3 DNA sequence: TGTGCCAGCTCACGGGGGGGCTCCTACGAGCAGTACTTC.

This clone has just one count. The chain employs TRBV5-1 and TRBJ2-5; TRBD2 agrees at 8 bases. Germline assignment: CDR1 SGHRS and CDR2 YFSETQ. The CDR3 has 15 amino acids. V gave up 1 base and J gave up 5 bases; unmatched junction bases: 7. The CDR3 DNA sequence: TGCGCCAGCAGCTTGTCGGGAGGGCTAGGTGAGACCCAGTACTTC. Its protein is CASSLSGGLGETQYF.

The chain links TRBV6-5 to TRBJ1-3; TRBD1 matches at 8 bases. Germline trimming cut 3 bases from V and 4 bases from J; bases unmatched to any gene: 5. CDR3 length: 15 residues. Germline CDR1 reads MNHEY; CDR2 reads SVGAGI. CDR3 DNA: TGTGCCAGCAGTTATTCCAGGGACAGGGGAAACACCATATATTTT. Its protein is CASSYSRDRGNTIYF.

The chain couples TRBV6-5 to TRBJ2-7; 7 bases agree with TRBD1. CDR1 is MNHEY and CDR2 is SVGAGI in the germline V gene. This CDR3 is 13 amino acids long. J lost 7 bases, V lost 5 bases, and 8 bases had no gene match. CDR3 coding DNA: TGTGCCAGCAGTCCGGCAGGGGGAAGTGAGCAGTACTTC. As protein: CASSPAGGSEQYF.

The chain combines TRBV2 with TRBJ1-1, with D perhaps matching TRBD1 (5 bases). The CDR3 has 13 amino acids. Germline loops: CDR1 SNHLY, CDR2 FYNNEI. V gave up 5 bases and J gave up 3 bases, with 10 bases separating them. CDR3 protein: CASSRQRDTEAFF. The DNA for the CDR3 is TGTGCCAGCAGTCGACAGCGGGACACTGAAGCTTTCTTT.

This clone was recorded a few times. J is TRBJ1-5 and V is TRBV9, with D perhaps TRBD1 (6 bases). The germline V gene encodes CDR1 SGDLS and CDR2 YYNGEE. The CDR3 length is 15 residues. The V gene lost 0 bases and the J gene lost 3 bases, with 10 bases spanning the gap. CDR3 residues: CASSVEGGHNQPQHF. The CDR3 coding sequence is TGTGCCAGCAGCGTAGAGGGGGGGCACAATCAGCCCCAGCATTTT.

This chain connects TRBV5-5 to TRBJ2-3; 7 bases are a match to TRBD1. The junction had 1 base not matched to a gene; V was cut back by 5 bases and J by 1 base. Germline V gene sequence: CDR1 SGHKS, CDR2 YYEKEE (reference sequence). This CDR3 has 13 amino acids. CDR3: CASSGQGTDTQYF. For the CDR3, the DNA is TGTGCCAGCAGTGGACAGGGCACAGATACGCAGTATTTT.

The chain joins TRBV4-1 to TRBJ1-3; 8 bases agree with TRBD1. The germline V gene encodes CDR1 MGHRA and CDR2 YSYEKL. V was pared by 5 bases and J by 4 bases, with 13 bases of the junction left unmatched. This CDR3 region has 17 residues. This chain's CDR3 is CASSYGQGRRRGNTIYF. CDR3 nucleotides: TGCGCCAGCAGCTACGGACAGGGTCGAAGGAGGGGAAACACCATATATTTT.

The chain combines TRBV7-3 with TRBJ2-3; 7 positions match TRBD1. Germline values: CDR1 SGHTA, CDR2 FQGTGA. There are 12 residues in the CDR3. The V and J ends lost 8 bases and 2 bases, in that order; junction bases with no gene match: 1. In DNA, the CDR3 is TGTGCCAGCGGGACAGCCACAGATACGCAGTATTTT. Amino acids: CASGTATDTQYF.

V gene TRBV5-1 combines with J gene TRBJ2-7; the D gene is possibly TRBD2 (5 bases). The germline V and J ends were trimmed by 3 bases and 2 bases, with 12 bases remaining between them. The CDR3 is 14 amino acids. CDR1 is SGHRS and CDR2 is YFSETQ in the germline V gene. CDR3 nucleotide sequence: TGCGCCAGCAGCTCGAGCTGGGGAGCCTACGAGCAGTACTTC. Protein: CASSSSWGAYEQYF.

This clone was seen only once. The chain is built from TRBV30 and TRBJ2-6; D is perhaps TRBD1 (5 bases). Per the germline V gene, CDR1 is GTSNPN and CDR2 is SVGIG (reference sequence). Trimming shortened V by 5 bases and J by 5 bases, and 19 bases separated the two germline ends. CDR3 length equals 16 residues. DNA for the CDR3: TGTGCCTGGGAACCCGGCAGGGTTTTTAGGGCCAACGTCCTGACTTTC. Translated: CAWEPGRVFRANVLTF. Using reference TRBV30 and TRBJ2-6 for the parts outside the CDR3, the full variable domain is SQTIHQWPATLVQPVGSPLSLECTVEGTSNPNLYWYRQAAGRGLQLLFYSVGIGQISSEVPQNLSASRPQDRQFILSSKKLLLSDSGFYLCAWEPGRVFRANVLTFGAGSRLTVL.